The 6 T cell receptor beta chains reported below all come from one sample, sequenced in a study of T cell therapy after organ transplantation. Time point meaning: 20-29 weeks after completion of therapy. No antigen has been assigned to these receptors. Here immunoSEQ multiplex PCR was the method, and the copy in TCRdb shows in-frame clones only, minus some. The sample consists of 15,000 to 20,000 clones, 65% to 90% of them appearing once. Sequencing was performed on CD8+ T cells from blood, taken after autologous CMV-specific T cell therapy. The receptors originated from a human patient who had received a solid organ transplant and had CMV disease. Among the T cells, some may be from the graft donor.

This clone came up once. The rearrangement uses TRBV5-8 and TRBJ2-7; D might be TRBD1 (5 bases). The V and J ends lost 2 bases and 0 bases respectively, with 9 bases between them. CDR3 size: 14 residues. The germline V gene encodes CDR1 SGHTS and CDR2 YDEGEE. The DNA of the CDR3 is TGTGCCAGCAGCTTCAGGGCCTCCTCCTACGAGCAGTACTTC. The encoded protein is CASSFRASSYEQYF.

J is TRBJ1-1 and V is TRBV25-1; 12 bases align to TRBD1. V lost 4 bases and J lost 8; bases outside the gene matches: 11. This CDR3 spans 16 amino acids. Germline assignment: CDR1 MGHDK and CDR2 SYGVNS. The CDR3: CASSVPGTGGAPEAFF. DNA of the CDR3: TGTGCCAGCAGTGTCCCCGGGACAGGGGGCGCCCCCGAAGCTTTCTTT.

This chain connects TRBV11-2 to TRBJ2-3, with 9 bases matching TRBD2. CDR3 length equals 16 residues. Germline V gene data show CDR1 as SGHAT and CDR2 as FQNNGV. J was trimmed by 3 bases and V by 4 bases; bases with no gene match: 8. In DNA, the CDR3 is TGTGCCAGCAGCTCTCATCGACTAGCGGAGACAGATACGCAGTATTTT. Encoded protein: CASSSHRLAETDTQYF.

The CDR3 spells CASSVNEGFGGTGELFF. The CDR3, as DNA: TGTGCCAGCAGCGTAAACGAAGGGTTTGGGGGCACCGGGGAGCTGTTTTTT. V gene TRBV9 combines with J gene TRBJ2-2; D assignment may be TRBD1 or TRBD2 (5 bases each). The V end lost 1 base, the J end lost 4 bases, and 17 bases lay between the germline ends. CDR1 and CDR2 from the germline V gene are SGDLS and YYNGEE. This CDR3 contains 17 residues. Together with reference TRBV9 and TRBJ2-2, the CDR3 gives the full variable domain: DSGVTQTPKHLITATGQRVTLRCSPRSGDLSVYWYQQSLDQGLQFLIQYYNGEERAKGNILERFSAQQFPDLHSELNLSSLELGDSALYFCASSVNEGFGGTGELFFGEGSRLTVL.

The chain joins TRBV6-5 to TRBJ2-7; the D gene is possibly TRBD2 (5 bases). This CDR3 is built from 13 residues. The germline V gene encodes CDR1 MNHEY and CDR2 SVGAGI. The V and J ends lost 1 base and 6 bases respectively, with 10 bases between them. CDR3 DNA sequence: TGTGCCAGCAGTTACTTAGAAAGCGGCGAGCAGTACTTC. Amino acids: CASSYLESGEQYF.

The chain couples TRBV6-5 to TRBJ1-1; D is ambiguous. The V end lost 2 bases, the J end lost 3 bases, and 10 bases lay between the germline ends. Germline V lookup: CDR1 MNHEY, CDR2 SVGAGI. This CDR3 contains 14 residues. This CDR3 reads CASSYGDLDTEAFF. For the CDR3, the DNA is TGTGCCAGCAGTTACGGGGATTTGGACACTGAAGCTTTCTTT.